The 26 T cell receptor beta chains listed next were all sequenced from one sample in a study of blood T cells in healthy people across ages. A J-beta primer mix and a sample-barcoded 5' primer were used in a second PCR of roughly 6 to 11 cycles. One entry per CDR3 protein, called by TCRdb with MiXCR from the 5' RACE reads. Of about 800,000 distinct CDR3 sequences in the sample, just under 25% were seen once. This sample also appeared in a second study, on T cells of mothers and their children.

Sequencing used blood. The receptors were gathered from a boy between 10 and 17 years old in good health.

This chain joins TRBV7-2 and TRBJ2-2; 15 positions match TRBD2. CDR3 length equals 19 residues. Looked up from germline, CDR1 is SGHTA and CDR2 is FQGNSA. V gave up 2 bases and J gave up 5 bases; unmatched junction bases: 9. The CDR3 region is CASSLSFGTSGRWTGELFF. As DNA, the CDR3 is TGTGCCAGCAGCTTAAGCTTCGGGACTAGCGGGAGGTGGACCGGGGAGCTGTTTTTT.

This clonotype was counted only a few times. Here the CDR3 DNA reads TGCAGTGCTAGTATCTTGCGTAAGGGAGACGGGGCAGGGGGGTACCAAGAGACCCAGTACTTC. This translates into CSASILRKGDGAGGYQETQYF. The gene calls are TRBV20-1 and TRBJ2-5, with D possibly being TRBD1 (7 bases). Germline V gene lookup returns CDR1 DFQATT and CDR2 SNEGSKA (reference sequence). The V and J ends lost 3 bases and 0 bases respectively, with 32 bases between them. This CDR3 comprises 21 residues.

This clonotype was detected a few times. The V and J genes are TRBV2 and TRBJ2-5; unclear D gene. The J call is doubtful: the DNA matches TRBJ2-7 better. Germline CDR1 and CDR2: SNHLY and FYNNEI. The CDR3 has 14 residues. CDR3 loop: CASSEMVGPYEQYF. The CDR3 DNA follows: TGTGCCAGCAGTGAAATGGTCGGGCCCTACGAGCAGTACTTC.

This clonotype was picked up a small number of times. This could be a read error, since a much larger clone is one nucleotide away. CDR3 coding DNA: TGCAGTGCTGGAGGGCAGGTTGATTACGAGCAGTACTTC. This sequence encodes CSAGGQVDYEQYF. This rearrangement joins TRBV20-1 to TRBJ2-7, with D maybe TRBD2 (6 bases). The CDR3 is made up of 13 amino acids. Germline V lookup: CDR1 DFQATT, CDR2 SNEGSKA (reference sequence). V was pared by 5 bases and J by 4 bases, with 15 bases between.

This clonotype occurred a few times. The CDR3: CASSLGAGVRSYEQYF. CDR3 coding DNA: TGTGCCAGCAGCTTAGGGGCGGGAGTCCGCTCCTACGAGCAGTACTTC. The V call is TRBV13, the J call TRBJ2-7, with 7 bases that match TRBD2. There are 16 residues in the CDR3. V lost 0 bases to trimming and J lost 0 bases; unmatched junction nucleotides: 5. CDR1 PRHDT and CDR2 FYEKMQ come from the germline V gene (reference sequence).

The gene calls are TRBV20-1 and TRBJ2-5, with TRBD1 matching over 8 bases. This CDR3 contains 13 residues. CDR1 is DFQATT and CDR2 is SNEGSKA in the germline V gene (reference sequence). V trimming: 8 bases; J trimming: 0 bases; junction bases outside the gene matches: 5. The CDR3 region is CSPRTGYQETQYF. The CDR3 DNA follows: TGCAGTCCTCGGACAGGGTACCAAGAGACCCAGTACTTC.

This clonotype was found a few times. The CDR3 loop reads CASSLWPLAESETQYF. The CDR3 DNA reads TGTGCCAGCAGTTTATGGCCCCTGGCAGAATCAGAGACCCAGTACTTC. The V call is TRBV27, the J call TRBJ2-5; no reliable D call. CDR1 is MNHEY, CDR2 SMNVEV, per germline (reference sequence). The germline V and J ends were trimmed by 1 base and 4 bases, with 16 bases remaining between them. This CDR3 region has 16 residues.

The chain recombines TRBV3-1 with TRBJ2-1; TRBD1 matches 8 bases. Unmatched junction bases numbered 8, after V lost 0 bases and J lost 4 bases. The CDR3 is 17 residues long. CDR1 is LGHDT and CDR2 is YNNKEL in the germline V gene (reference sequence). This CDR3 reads CASSQDSGTGIYNEQFF. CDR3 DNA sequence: TGTGCCAGCAGCCAAGACTCCGGGACAGGAATTTACAATGAGCAGTTCTTC.

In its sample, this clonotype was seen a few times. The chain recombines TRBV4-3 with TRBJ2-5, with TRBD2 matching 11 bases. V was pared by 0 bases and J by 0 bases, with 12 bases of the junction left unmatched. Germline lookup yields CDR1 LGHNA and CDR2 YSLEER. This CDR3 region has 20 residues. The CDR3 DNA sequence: TGCGCCAGCAGCCAAGATCGTCTAGCGGGGGGATCCCCGTACCAAGAGACCCAGTACTTC. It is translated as CASSQDRLAGGSPYQETQYF.

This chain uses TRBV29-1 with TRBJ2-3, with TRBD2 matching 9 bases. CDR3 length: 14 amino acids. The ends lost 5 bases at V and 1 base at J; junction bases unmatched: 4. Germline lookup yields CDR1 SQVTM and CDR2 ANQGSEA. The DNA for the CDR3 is TGCAGCGTTATAGCGGGAGAGGGCACAGATACGCAGTATTTT. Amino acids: CSVIAGEGTDTQYF.

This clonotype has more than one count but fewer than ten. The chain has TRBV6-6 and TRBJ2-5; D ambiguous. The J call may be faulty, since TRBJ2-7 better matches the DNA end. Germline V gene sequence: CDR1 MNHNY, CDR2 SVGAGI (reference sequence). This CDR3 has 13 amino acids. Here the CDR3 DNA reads TGTGCCAGCAGTTACTCCGACCTCTACGAGCAGTACTTC. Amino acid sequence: CASSYSDLYEQYF.

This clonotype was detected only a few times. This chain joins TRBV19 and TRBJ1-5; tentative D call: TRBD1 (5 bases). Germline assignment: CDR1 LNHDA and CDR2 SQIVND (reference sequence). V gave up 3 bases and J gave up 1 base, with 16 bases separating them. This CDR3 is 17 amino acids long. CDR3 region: CASSIMSGEESNQPQHF. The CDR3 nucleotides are TGTGCCAGTAGTATCATGTCGGGGGAAGAAAGCAATCAGCCCCAGCATTTT.

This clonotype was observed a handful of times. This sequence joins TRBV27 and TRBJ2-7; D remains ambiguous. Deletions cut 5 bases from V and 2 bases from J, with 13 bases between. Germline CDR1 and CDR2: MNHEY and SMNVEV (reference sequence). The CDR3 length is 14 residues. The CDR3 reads CASSRLTETYEQYF. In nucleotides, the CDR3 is TGTGCCAGCAGTCGACTGACGGAAACCTACGAGCAGTACTTC.

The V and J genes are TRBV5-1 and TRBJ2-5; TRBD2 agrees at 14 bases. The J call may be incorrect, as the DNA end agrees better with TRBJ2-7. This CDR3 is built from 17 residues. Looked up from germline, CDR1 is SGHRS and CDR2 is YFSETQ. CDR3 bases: TGCGCCAGCAGCTTGGGGGGACTAGCGGGAGACCGGTACGAGCAGTACTTC. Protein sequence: CASSLGGLAGDRYEQYF.

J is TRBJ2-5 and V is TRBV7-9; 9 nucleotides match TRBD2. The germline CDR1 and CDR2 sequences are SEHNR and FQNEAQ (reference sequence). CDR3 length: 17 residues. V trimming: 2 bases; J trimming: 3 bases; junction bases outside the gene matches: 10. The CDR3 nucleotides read TGTGCCAGCAGCTTATGGGTAGCGGGAGTGAACGAAGAGACCCAGTACTTC. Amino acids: CASSLWVAGVNEETQYF.

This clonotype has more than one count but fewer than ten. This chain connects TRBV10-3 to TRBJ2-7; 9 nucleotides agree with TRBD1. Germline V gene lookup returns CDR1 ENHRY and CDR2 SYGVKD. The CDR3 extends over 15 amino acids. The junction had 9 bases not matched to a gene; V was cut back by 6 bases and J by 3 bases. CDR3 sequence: CAISHGQGMDYEQYF. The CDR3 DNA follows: TGTGCCATCAGCCATGGACAGGGGATGGACTACGAGCAGTACTTC.

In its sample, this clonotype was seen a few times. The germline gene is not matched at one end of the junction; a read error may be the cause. CDR3 sequence reads: CASSLIYRGGPHEQLF. The CDR3 nucleotides read TGTGCCAGCAGTTTGATCTATCGGGGGGGGCCACATGAGCAGCTCTTC. This chain joins TRBV12-3 or TRBV12-4 and TRBJ2-1; 8 bases are shared with TRBD2. CDR3 size: 16 residues.

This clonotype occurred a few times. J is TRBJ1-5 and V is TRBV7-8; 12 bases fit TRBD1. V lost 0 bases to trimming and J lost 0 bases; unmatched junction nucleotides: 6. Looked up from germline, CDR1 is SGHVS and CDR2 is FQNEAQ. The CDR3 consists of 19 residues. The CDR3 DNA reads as TGTGCCAGCAGCTTAGCGATCGGGACAGGGGGCTATAGCAATCAGCCCCAGCATTTT. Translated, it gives CASSLAIGTGGYSNQPQHF.

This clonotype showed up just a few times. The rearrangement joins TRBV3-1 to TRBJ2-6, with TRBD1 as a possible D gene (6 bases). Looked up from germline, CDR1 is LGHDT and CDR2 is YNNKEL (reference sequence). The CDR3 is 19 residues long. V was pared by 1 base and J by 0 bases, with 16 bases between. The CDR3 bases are TGTGCCAGCAGCCAAGTTCGGGCAGGGGCCAACTCTGGGGCCAACGTCCTGACTTTC. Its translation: CASSQVRAGANSGANVLTF.

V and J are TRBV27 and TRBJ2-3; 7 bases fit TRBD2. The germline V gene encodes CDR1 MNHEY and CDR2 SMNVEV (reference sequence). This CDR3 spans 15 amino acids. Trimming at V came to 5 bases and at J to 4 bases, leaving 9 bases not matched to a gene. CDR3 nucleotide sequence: TGTGCCAGCAGTCCCACCGGGACTATCCCAGATACGCAGTATTTT. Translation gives CASSPTGTIPDTQYF.

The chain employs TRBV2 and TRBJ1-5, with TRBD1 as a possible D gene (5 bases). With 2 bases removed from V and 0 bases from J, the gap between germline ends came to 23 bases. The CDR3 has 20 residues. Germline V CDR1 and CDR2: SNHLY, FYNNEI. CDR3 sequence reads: CASSELTGRAYPYSNQPQHF. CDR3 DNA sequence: TGTGCCAGCAGTGAACTAACAGGCAGGGCCTATCCCTATAGCAATCAGCCCCAGCATTTT.

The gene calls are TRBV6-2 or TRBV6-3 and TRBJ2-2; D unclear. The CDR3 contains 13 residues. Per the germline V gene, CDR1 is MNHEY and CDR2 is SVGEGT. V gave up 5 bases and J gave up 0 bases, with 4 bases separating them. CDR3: CASSASNTGELFF. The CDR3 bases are TGTGCCAGCAGTGCCTCGAACACCGGGGAGCTGTTTTTT.

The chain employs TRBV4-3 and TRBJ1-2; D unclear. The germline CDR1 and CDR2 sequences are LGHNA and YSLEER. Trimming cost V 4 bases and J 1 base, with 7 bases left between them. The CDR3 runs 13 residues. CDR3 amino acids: CASSPNVNYGYTF. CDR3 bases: TGCGCCAGCAGCCCGAATGTTAACTATGGCTACACCTTC.

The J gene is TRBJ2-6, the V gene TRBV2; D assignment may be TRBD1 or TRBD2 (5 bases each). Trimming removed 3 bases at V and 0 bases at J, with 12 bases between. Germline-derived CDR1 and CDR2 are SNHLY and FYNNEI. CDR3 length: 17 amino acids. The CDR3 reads CASSDGTSSSGANVLTF. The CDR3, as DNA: TGTGCCAGCAGTGACGGGACGTCCAGCTCTGGGGCCAACGTCCTGACTTTC. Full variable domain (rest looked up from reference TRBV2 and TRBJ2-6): EPEVTQTPSHQVTQMGQEVILRCVPISNHLYFYWYRQILGQKVEFLVSFYNNEISEKSEIFDDQFSVERPDGSNFTLKIRSTKLEDSAMYFCASSDGTSSSGANVLTFGAGSRLTVL.

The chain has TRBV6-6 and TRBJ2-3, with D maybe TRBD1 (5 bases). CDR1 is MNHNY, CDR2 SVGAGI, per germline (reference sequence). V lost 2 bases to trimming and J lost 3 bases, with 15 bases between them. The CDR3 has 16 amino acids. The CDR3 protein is CASSYVGPKVTDTQYF. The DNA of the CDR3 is TGTGCCAGCAGTTACGTGGGGCCAAAGGTGACAGATACGCAGTATTTT.

The CDR3 DNA sequence: TGTGCCAGCAGCGCCGGGACAGGGGTCTGGGAGCAGTACTTC. Translating gives CASSAGTGVWEQYF. The chain links TRBV9 to TRBJ2-7, with 10 bases matching TRBD1. From germline, CDR1 is SGDLS and CDR2 YYNGEE. The junction had 7 bases not matched to a gene; V was cut back by 3 bases and J by 7 bases. This CDR3 region has 14 residues.